This T cell receptor (beta chain) was recovered during a study of control samples from healthy donors and cancer patients. With 1 base clipped from V and 0 bases from J, the junction kept 3 bases outside the gene matches. CDR3 length: 15 amino acids. Germline V gene sequence: CDR1 SEHNR, CDR2 FQNEAQ (reference sequence). Generated by immunoSEQ multiplex PCR, the TCRdb table keeps only in-frame clones and is missing some. Of 90,000 to 150,000 clones listed, 88% were seen once; the top ten hold around 3.5%. What was sequenced was blood. The V gene is TRBV7-9, the J gene TRBJ2-7, with TRBD1 identical over 7 bases. The receptor was isolated from a middle-aged man in good health. CDR3 bases: TGTGCCAGCAGCTTAGGGTCAGGGGGCTCCTACGAGCAGTACTTC. Amino acids: CASSLGSGGSYEQYF.